This passage covers 6 T cell receptor beta chains from one sample sequenced in a study of OX40 agonist ivuxolimab in advanced cancers. Library preparation employed the immunoSEQ multiplex PCR assay. TCRdb obtained this table from immuneACCESS and retained in-frame rearrangements with V and J assigned. These tables miss some clones; where compared with another copy, unresolved V genes account for less than half of the shortfall, and the remainder is unexplained. The sample table holds some 150,000 clones, of which roughly nine tenths were seen once. 1.1% of the sample lies in the top ten. The source material was CD4+ or CD8+ T cells sorted from blood, sampled in a trial of the OX40 agonist ivuxolimab. Receptors were obtained from an adult with an advanced solid tumor such as melanoma, head and neck, liver or kidney cancer.

The chain carries TRBV29-1 and TRBJ2-2; 9 bases map to TRBD1. CDR1 is SQVTM and CDR2 is ANQGSEA in the germline V gene. The CDR3 is made up of 15 amino acids. V gave up 5 bases and J gave up 5 bases; unmatched junction bases: 9. The DNA for the CDR3 is TGCAGCGTTTATACAGGGGGCTTCTTAACCGGGGAGCTGTTTTTT. Residues: CSVYTGGFLTGELFF.

This sequence joins TRBV5-1 and TRBJ1-5; 8 bases are shared with TRBD1. The CDR3 length is 15 residues. After removal of 4 bases from V and 4 bases from J, the junction contained 7 bases not matched to a gene. The V gene's germline CDR1 is SGHRS and CDR2 YFSETQ. CDR3 sequence: CASSPGQVVNQPQHF. The CDR3 nucleotides read TGCGCCAGCAGCCCGGGACAGGTGGTAAATCAGCCCCAGCATTTT.

V gene TRBV5-1 combines with J gene TRBJ2-3; 10 bases map to TRBD2. Germline V gene sequence: CDR1 SGHRS, CDR2 YFSETQ. Losses at the gene ends were 7 bases for V and 4 bases for J; bases not matched to a gene: 12. CDR3 size: 16 residues. CDR3 DNA: TGCGCCAGCGGATACTCTAGCGGGAGAACGGCAGATACGCAGTATTTT. This codes for CASGYSSGRTADTQYF.

This clone was observed a few times. The CDR3 DNA reads TGTGCCAGCAGCGTAGCCTCGGGTTCGCCCTACAATGAGCAGTTCTTC. Amino acid sequence: CASSVASGSPYNEQFF. The gene calls are TRBV9 and TRBJ2-1, with D unclear. Trimming took off 0 bases at V and 2 bases at J, with 12 bases between the two ends. CDR1 is SGDLS and CDR2 is YYNGEE in the germline V gene. CDR3 length: 16 amino acids.

The genes are TRBV10-3 and TRBJ2-7; 9 positions agree with TRBD2. Germline values: CDR1 ENHRY, CDR2 SYGVKD. This CDR3 comprises 14 residues. Germline trimming cut 0 bases from V and 12 bases from J; bases unmatched to any gene: 9. Written as DNA, the CDR3 is TGTGCCATCAGTGAGTCTAATAGCGGGAGAGTGTGGTACTTC. This encodes CAISESNSGRVWYF.

The chain combines TRBV19 with TRBJ2-1; no clear D gene. The CDR3 runs 13 residues. Germline V gene lookup returns CDR1 LNHDA and CDR2 SQIVND (reference sequence). V shed 3 bases and J shed 8 bases, with 11 bases lying between them. The CDR3: CASSISRSDEQFF. DNA for the CDR3: TGTGCCAGTAGTATTTCTAGATCGGATGAGCAGTTCTTC.